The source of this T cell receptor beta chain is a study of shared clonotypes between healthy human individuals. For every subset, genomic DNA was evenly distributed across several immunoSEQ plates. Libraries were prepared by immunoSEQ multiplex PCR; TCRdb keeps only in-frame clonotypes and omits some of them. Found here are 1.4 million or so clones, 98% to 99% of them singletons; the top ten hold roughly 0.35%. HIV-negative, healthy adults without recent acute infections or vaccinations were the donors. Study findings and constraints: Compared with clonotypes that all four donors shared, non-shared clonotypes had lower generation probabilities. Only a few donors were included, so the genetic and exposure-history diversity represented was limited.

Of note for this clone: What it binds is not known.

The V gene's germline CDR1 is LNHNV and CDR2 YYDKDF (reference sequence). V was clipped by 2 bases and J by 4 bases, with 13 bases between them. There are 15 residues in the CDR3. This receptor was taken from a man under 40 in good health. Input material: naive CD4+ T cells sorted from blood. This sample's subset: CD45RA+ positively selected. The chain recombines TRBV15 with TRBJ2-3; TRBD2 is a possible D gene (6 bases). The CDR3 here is CATSRSSTGADTQYF. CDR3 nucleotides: TGTGCCACCAGCAGATCCTCGACGGGGGCAGATACGCAGTATTTT.